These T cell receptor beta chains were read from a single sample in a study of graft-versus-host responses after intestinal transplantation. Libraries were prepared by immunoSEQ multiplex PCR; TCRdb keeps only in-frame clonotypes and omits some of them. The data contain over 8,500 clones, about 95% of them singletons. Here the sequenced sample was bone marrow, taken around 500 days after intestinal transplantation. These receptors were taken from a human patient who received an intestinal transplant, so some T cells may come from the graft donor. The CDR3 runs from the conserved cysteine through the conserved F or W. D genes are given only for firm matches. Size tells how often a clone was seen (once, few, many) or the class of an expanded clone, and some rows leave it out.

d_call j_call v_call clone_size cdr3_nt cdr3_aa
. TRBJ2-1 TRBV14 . TGTGCCAGCAGCCCAAGTCCAGGCCATGAGCAGTTCTTC CASSPSPGHEQFF
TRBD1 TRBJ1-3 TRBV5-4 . TGTGCCAGCAGCTTGGAGCAGGGGGCGGGAAACACCATATATTTT CASSLEQGAGNTIYF
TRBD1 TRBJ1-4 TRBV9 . TGTGCCAGCAGCGGAGCCCAGACAGGGGGTGAAAAACTGTTTTTT CASSGAQTGGEKLFF
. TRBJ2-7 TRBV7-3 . TGTGCCAGCAGCTTAACCTCCATATCCTACGAGCAGTACTTC CASSLTSISYEQYF
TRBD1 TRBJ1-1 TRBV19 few TGTGCCAGTAGTGGGGACAGGGCGAACACTGAAGCTTTCTTT CASSGDRANTEAFF
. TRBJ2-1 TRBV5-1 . TGCGCCAGCAGCCAGGGGGGATACAATGAGCAGTTCTTC CASSQGGYNEQFF
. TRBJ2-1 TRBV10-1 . TGCGCCAGCAGGCAGGGCAATGAGCAGTTCTTC CASRQGNEQFF
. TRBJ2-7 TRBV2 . TGTGCCAGCAGTGACCCAACAGGACCCTACGAGCAGTACTTC CASSDPTGPYEQYF
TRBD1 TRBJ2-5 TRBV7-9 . TGTGCCAGCAGCCACACGGACAGGGGGCGTGAGACCCAGTACTTC CASSHTDRGRETQYF
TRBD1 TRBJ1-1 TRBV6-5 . TGTGCCAGCAGTTACACCTATCGGGACAGGCCCGAAGCTTTCTTT CASSYTYRDRPEAFF
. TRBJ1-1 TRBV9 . TGTGCCAGCAGCGTAGGAGGGGGGACATTTGAAGCTTTCTTT CASSVGGGTFEAFF
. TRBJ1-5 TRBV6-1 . TGTGCCAGCAGTGACTGGGGGGGCCGCGGTCAGCCCCAGCATTTT CASSDWGGRGQPQHF
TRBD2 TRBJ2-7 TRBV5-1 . TGCGCCAGCAGCTATCTCGACGGGACTAGCTACTCCTACGAGCAGTACTTC CASSYLDGTSYSYEQYF
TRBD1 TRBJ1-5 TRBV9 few TGTGCCAGCAGCGTTCCGGGACAGTATCATCAGCCCCAGCATTTT CASSVPGQYHQPQHF
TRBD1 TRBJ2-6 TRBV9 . TGTGCCAGCCGAAGGACAGGGGGCTCTGGGGCCAACGTCCTGACTTTC CASRRTGGSGANVLTF
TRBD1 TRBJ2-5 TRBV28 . TGTGCCAGCAGTTTGAGGGGGACAGGAGACCGGGAGACCCAGTACTTC CASSLRGTGDRETQYF
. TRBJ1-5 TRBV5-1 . TGCGCCAGCAGCTTGGGACCAGGTCAAAATCAGCCCCAGCATTTT CASSLGPGQNQPQHF